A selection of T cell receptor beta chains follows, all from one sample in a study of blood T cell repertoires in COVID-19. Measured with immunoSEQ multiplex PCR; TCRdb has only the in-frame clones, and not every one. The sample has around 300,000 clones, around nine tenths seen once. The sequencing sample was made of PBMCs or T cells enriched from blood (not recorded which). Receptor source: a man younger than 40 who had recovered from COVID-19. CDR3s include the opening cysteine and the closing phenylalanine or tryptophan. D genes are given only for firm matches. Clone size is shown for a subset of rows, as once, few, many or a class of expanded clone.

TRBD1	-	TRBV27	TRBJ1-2	CASSLMGGTDYGYTF	TGTGCCAGCAGTTTAATGGGTGGGACAGACTATGGCTACACCTTC
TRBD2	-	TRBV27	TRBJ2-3	CASSLAGVETDTQYF	TGTGCCAGCAGCTTAGCGGGGGTAGAGACAGATACGCAGTATTTT
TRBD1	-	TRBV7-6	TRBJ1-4	CASSFRDRGLATNEKLFF	TGTGCCAGCAGCTTCCGGGACAGGGGGTTGGCAACTAATGAAAAACTGTTTTTT
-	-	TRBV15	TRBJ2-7	CATSAASYEQYF	TGTGCCACCAGCGCGGCTTCCTACGAGCAGTACTTC
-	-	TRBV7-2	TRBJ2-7	CASSPAGGTYEQYF	TGTGCCAGCAGCCCGGCCGGAGGCACCTACGAGCAGTACTTC
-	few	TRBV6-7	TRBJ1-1	CASSYADPTNTEAFF	TGTGCCAGCAGTTACGCGGATCCCACCAACACTGAAGCTTTCTTT
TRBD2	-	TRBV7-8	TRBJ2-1	CASSRTSGGEQFF	TGTGCCAGCAGCCGGACTAGCGGGGGGGAGCAGTTCTTC
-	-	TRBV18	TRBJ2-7	CASSSGAYEQYF	TGTGCCAGCTCGTCAGGGGCCTACGAGCAGTACTTC
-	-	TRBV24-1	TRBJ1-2	CATSVRGDYGYTF	TGTGCCACCAGTGTTAGGGGTGACTATGGCTACACCTTC
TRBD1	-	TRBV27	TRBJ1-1	CASSRQGNTEAFF	TGTGCCAGCAGTAGACAGGGGAACACTGAAGCTTTCTTT
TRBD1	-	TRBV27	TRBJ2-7	CASRTGQGARYEQYF	TGTGCCAGCAGGACAGGACAGGGGGCGAGGTACGAGCAGTACTTC
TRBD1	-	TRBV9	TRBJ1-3	CASSARQGTPGNTIYF	TGTGCCAGCAGCGCCAGACAGGGAACCCCTGGAAACACCATATATTTT
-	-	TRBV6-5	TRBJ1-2	CASSYSTGNYGYTF	TGTGCCAGCAGTTACTCAACAGGGAACTATGGCTACACCTTC
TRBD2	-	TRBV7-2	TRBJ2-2	CASSSPGGGLLGTGELFF	TGTGCCAGCAGCTCTCCCGGCGGGGGACTCCTCGGGACCGGGGAGCTGTTTTTT
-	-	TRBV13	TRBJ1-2	CASSFRDTVTNYGYTF	TGTGCCAGCAGCTTCAGGGACACGGTCACTAACTATGGCTACACCTTC
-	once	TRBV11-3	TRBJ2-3	CASSLGLGGSDTQYF	TGTGCCAGCAGCTTAGGACTTGGGGGCTCAGATACGCAGTATTTT
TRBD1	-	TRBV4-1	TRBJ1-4	CASSQDNRGYGNEKLFF	TGCGCCAGCAGCCAAGATAACAGGGGATATGGTAATGAAAAACTGTTTTTT
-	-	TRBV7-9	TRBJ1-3	CASTSRQAGNTIYF	TGTGCCAGCACTTCCAGACAGGCTGGAAACACCATATATTTT
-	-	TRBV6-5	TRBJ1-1	CASSYPGSRGAFF	TGTGCCAGCAGTTACCCAGGATCCAGGGGAGCTTTCTTT
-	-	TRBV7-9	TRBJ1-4	CASSSALGNSEKLFF	TGTGCCAGCAGCTCAGCACTAGGGAACAGTGAAAAACTGTTTTTT
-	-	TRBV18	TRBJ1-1	CASSTDTGTTEAFF	TGTGCCAGCTCAACTGACACGGGAACCACTGAAGCTTTCTTT
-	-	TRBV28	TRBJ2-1	CASSLLVGSVPDNEQFF	TGTGCCAGCAGTTTATTAGTGGGTAGCGTCCCCGACAATGAGCAGTTCTTC
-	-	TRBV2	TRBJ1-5	CASSESTGRQPQHF	TGTGCCAGCAGTGAATCGACAGGTCGTCAGCCCCAGCATTTT
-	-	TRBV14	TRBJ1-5	CASSQSSSNQPQHF	TGTGCCAGCAGCCAATCTTCTAGCAATCAGCCCCAGCATTTT
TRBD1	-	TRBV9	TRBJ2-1	CASSTRTGDLDEQFF	TGTGCCAGCAGCACAAGGACAGGGGATTTGGATGAGCAGTTCTTC
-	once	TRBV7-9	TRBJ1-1	CASSSDTEAFF	TGTGCCAGCAGCTCGGACACTGAAGCTTTCTTT
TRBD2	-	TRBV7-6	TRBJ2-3	CASSLEGLAGFRLDTQYF	TGTGCCAGCAGCTTAGAGGGGCTAGCGGGGTTTAGGCTAGATACGCAGTATTTT
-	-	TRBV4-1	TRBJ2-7	CASSLDDGTYEQYF	TGCGCCAGCAGCCTGGACGACGGGACCTACGAGCAGTACTTC
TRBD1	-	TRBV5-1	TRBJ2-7	CASKEGQGANEQYF	TGCGCCAGCAAGGAGGGACAGGGGGCCAACGAGCAGTACTTC
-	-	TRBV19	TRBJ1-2	CASRKQEFHGYTF	TGTGCCAGTAGGAAACAGGAGTTCCATGGCTACACCTTC
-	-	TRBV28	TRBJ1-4	CASSAAGQDNEKLFF	TGTGCCAGCAGTGCAGCGGGACAAGATAATGAAAAACTGTTTTTT
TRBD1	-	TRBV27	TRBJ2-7	CASRVGQEAYEQYF	TGTGCCAGCAGGGTAGGACAGGAGGCCTACGAGCAGTACTTC
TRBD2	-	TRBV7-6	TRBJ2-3	CASSLEAGETDTQYF	TGTGCCAGCAGCTTAGAAGCGGGGGAAACAGATACGCAGTATTTT
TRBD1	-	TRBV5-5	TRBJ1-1	CASSLGTGTAFF	TGTGCCAGCAGCCTCGGGACAGGGACAGCTTTCTTT
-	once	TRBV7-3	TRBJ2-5	CASSLDPQGTQYF	TGTGCCAGCAGCTTAGACCCCCAGGGGACCCAGTACTTC
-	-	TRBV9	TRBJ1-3	CASSVAVSGNTIYF	TGTGCCAGCAGCGTAGCGGTCTCTGGAAACACCATATATTTT
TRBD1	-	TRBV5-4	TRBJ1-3	CASGGTDSGNTIYF	TGTGCCAGCGGCGGGACAGACTCTGGAAACACCATATATTTT
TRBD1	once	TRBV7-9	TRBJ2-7	CASSLAWTGGAYEQYF	TGTGCCAGCAGCTTAGCCTGGACAGGGGGCGCGTACGAGCAGTACTTC
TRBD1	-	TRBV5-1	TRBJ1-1	CASSQQQGANTEAFF	TGCGCCAGCAGCCAGCAACAGGGGGCGAACACTGAAGCTTTCTTT
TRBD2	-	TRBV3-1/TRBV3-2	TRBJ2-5	CASSPWTSGDQETQYF	TGTGCCAGCAGCCCCTGGACTAGCGGGGACCAAGAGACCCAGTACTTC
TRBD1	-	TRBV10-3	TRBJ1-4	CAISDEGAANEKLFF	TGTGCCATCAGTGATGAGGGGGCGGCTAATGAAAAACTGTTTTTT
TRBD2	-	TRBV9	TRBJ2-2	CASSVAPGTRGTGELFF	TGTGCCAGCAGCGTAGCTCCTGGGACTAGAGGCACCGGGGAGCTGTTTTTT
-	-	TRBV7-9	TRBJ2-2	CASSSRTGNTGELFF	TGTGCCAGCAGCTCCCGGACTGGGAACACCGGGGAGCTGTTTTTT
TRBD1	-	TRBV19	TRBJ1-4	CASSITGQGAYGEKLFF	TGTGCCAGTAGTATAACGGGACAGGGGGCGTACGGTGAAAAACTGTTTTTT
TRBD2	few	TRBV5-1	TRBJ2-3	CASSLVKGTSGGPLTDTQYF	TGCGCCAGCAGCTTGGTCAAGGGGACTAGCGGGGGGCCGCTCACAGATACGCAGTATTTT
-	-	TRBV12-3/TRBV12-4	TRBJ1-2	CASSLQVGGYTF	TGTGCCAGCAGTTTACAGGTCGGTGGCTACACCTTC
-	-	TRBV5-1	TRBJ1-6	CASSVTTGPNLPLHF	TGCGCCAGCAGCGTGACGACAGGACCCAATTTGCCCCTCCACTTT
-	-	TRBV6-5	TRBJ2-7	CASSYRGSEQYF	TGTGCCAGCAGTTACCGCGGATCCGAGCAGTACTTC
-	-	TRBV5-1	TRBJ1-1	CASSLVQGLNTEAFF	TGCGCCAGCAGCTTGGTGCAGGGCCTAAACACTGAAGCTTTCTTT
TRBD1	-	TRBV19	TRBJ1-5	CASRTGTIQPQHF	TGTGCCAGTAGGACAGGGACAATTCAGCCCCAGCATTTT
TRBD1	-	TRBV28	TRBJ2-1	CASSPGQGAQSEQFF	TGTGCCAGCAGTCCGGGACAGGGGGCGCAGAGTGAGCAGTTCTTC
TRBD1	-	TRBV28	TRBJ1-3	CASSLSGTGMNTIYF	TGTGCCAGCAGTTTATCCGGGACAGGGATGAACACCATATATTTT
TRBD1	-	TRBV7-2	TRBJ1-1	CASSSRRTGLAEAFF	TGTGCCAGCAGCTCCCGCCGGACAGGGCTCGCTGAAGCTTTCTTT
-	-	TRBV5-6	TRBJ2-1	CASSGPGLLAYNEQFF	TGTGCCAGCAGTGGCCCGGGACTTCTGGCATACAATGAGCAGTTCTTC
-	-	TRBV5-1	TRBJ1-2	CASSSLRVHGYTF	TGCGCCAGCAGCTCCCTCCGTGTCCATGGCTACACCTTC
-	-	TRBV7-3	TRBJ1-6	CASSLNGAGYNSPLHF	TGTGCCAGCAGCTTAAATGGGGCAGGTTATAATTCACCCCTCCACTTT
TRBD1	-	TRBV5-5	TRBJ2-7	CASSLLLTGNEQYF	TGTGCCAGCAGCTTACTCCTGACAGGGAACGAGCAGTACTTC
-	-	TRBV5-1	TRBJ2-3	CASGTGGGNSDTQYF	TGCGCCAGCGGAACAGGGGGAGGGAATTCAGATACGCAGTATTTT
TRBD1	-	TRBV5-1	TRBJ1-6	CASSSGQGNNSPLHF	TGCGCCAGCAGCTCCGGACAGGGAAATAATTCACCCCTCCACTTT
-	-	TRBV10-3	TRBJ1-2	CAISESRSQEANYGYTF	TGTGCCATCAGTGAGTCGCGATCGCAGGAAGCTAACTATGGCTACACCTTC